This T cell receptor beta chain was sequenced for a study of T cells after yellow fever vaccination. Study findings and constraints: The CD4 and CD8 compartments had a small share of their clonotypes in common. Reappearance after the booster was observed for most primary-vaccination clones (about 96% CD4, more than 70% CD8).

A process of 5'RACE template switching, which added a universal primer site and UMIs, was used to make TCR cDNA. TCRdb analysed the 5' RACE reads with MiXCR anew, one entry per CDR3 protein. The table shows about 310,000 distinct CDR3 sequences, with around 4% occurring only once. From germline, CDR1 is MNHEY and CDR2 SMNVEV (reference sequence). V shed 0 bases and J 7 bases; nucleotides not matched to a gene: 2. This CDR3 has 15 residues. Concerning this clonotype: Antigen unknown.

The source was PBMCs, collected on the day of the yellow fever booster vaccination. The clonotype was recovered from a man younger than 35 who received the YFV17D yellow fever vaccine. The chain recombines TRBV27 with TRBJ2-2, with 10 bases fitting TRBD2. The CDR3 here is CASSLSSGGNGELFF. The CDR3 nucleotides are TGTGCCAGCAGTTTATCTAGCGGGGGGAACGGGGAGCTGTTTTTT.